This entry describes one T cell receptor beta chain. This entry comes from a study of human T cells and chemical hapten exposure. As for time point: patch test 2, 6 weeks after DPC sensitization. Noted treatment: therapeutic diphenylcyclopropenone sensitization with weekly scalp DPC. TCRdb redid the calling of the RACE reads with MiXCR, one entry per CDR3 protein. The repertoire consists of some 54,000 distinct CDR3 sequences, with just under 10% occurring once and the leading ten covering 1.5% to 2%. The CDR3 sequence is 17 residues long. Germline V CDR1 and CDR2: MNHEY, SVGAGI. Between the trimmed V and J ends, which lost 5 bases and 7 bases, there was a span of 21 bases.

The sample in question was whole blood, obtained in connection with sensitization to the hapten diphenylcyclopropenone (DPC). This clonotype was sampled from a woman aged 45-59 years with alopecia areata. Some clones in this sample may be carry-over from other donors' samples. The rearrangement links TRBV6-5 to TRBJ1-6; weak D call: TRBD1 (5 bases). The CDR3 coding sequence is TGTGCCAGCAGTAACTTAATGGGACGTGCGAACAATTCACCCCTCCACTTT. Its translation is CASSNLMGRANNSPLHF.